This T cell receptor beta chain was observed in a study of CXCR3-negative and CXCR3-positive naive CD8 T cells. By frequency, this clonotype is medium-sized. The libraries of TRB cDNA were prepared using 5' RACE with UMI labels. From its re-call of the 5' RACE reads, TCRdb lists each CDR3 protein once, without DNA. The sample table sets out approximately 9,700 distinct CDR3 sequences. The CDR3 contains 11 residues. From germline, CDR1 is DFQATT and CDR2 SNEGSKA (reference sequence). The chain has TRBV20-1 and TRBJ2-7. Sequenced input: naive CXCR3- CD8+ T cells from blood. Noted subset: CD45RO-CCR7+CD27+CD95- naive CD8+ T cells lacking CXCR3 (TNR3-). The source is a human donor in good health. Some clones in this sample may be carry-over from other donors' samples. CDR3 amino acids: CSVKVGYEQYF.